What follows are 22 T cell receptor beta chains derived from one specimen sequenced in a study of cytomegalovirus exposure and HLA in healthy donors. Both 60 Vbeta primers and 13 Jbeta primers went into the PCR. Sequencing was performed with immunoSEQ multiplex PCR; in TCRdb, only in-frame clones are kept and a portion is missing. Of roughly 190,000 clones in the sample, roughly 81% were seen once. The sequencing input was PBMCs. The receptor source for this set is a woman aged 30 to 39 in good health and CMV-seropositive.

V is TRBV18 and J is TRBJ2-1; 12 bases map to TRBD2. The germline CDR1 and CDR2 sequences are KGHSH and LQKENI. V lost 1 base, J lost 5 bases, and 6 bases stayed unmatched. The CDR3 spans 17 residues. CDR3 sequence reads: CASSPRTSGTFHNEQFF. The CDR3 DNA reads as TGTGCCAGCTCACCACGGACTAGCGGGACCTTCCACAATGAGCAGTTCTTC. Using reference TRBV18 and TRBJ2-1 for the parts outside the CDR3, the full variable domain is NAGVMQNPRHLVRRRGQEARLRCSPMKGHSHVYWYRQLPEEGLKFMVYLQKENIIDESGMPKERFSAEFPKEGPSILRIQQVVRGDSAAYFCASSPRTSGTFHNEQFFGPGTRLTVL.

In its sample, this clone was seen once. In nucleotides, the CDR3 is TGTGCCAGCAGTCAATTAGCGAGCACAGATACGCAGTATTTT. It codes for CASSQLASTDTQYF. The chain uses TRBV2 and TRBJ2-3, with D perhaps TRBD2 (5 bases). The CDR3 runs to 14 residues. Germline V gene lookup returns CDR1 SNHLY and CDR2 FYNNEI. V gave up 5 bases and J gave up 0 bases, with 9 bases separating them.

The genes are TRBV6-1 and TRBJ2-5; 7 nucleotides align to TRBD2. The V and J ends lost 4 bases and 2 bases, in that order; junction bases with no gene match: 13. Germline CDR1 reads MNHNS; CDR2 reads SASEGT. This CDR3 spans 17 amino acids. The CDR3 nucleotides are TGTGCCAGCAGTGCGTGGGTTGGAGCTAGCGGACAAGAGACCCAGTACTTC. Translated: CASSAWVGASGQETQYF.

V gene TRBV30 combines with J gene TRBJ1-4; D not certain. The CDR3 is made up of 15 amino acids. Germline V gene lookup returns CDR1 GTSNPN and CDR2 SVGIG (reference sequence). Trimming removed 1 base from V and 3 bases from J, with 12 bases in between. CDR3 amino acids: CAWSATGKANEKLFF. CDR3 sequence (DNA): TGTGCCTGGAGTGCGACCGGGAAGGCTAATGAAAAACTGTTTTTT.

This chain links TRBV5-1 with TRBJ1-1; D ambiguous. The length of the CDR3 is 14 residues. CDR1 and CDR2 (germline): SGHRS, YFSETQ. Trimming took 1 base from V and 0 from J, leaving 7 bases between them. The CDR3: CASSLQSMNTEAFF. The CDR3 bases are TGCGCCAGCAGCTTGCAAAGCATGAACACTGAAGCTTTCTTT.

This chain joins TRBV28 and TRBJ1-2, with D uncertain. This CDR3 has 15 amino acids. V gave up 7 bases and J gave up 5 bases, with 20 bases separating them. CDR1 MDHEN and CDR2 SYDVKM come from the germline V gene. CDR3 nucleotide sequence: TGTGCCAGCACCTCCCCCGGCGGCTTTTGGTATGGCTACACCTTC. Its protein is CASTSPGGFWYGYTF.

The chain has TRBV5-4 and TRBJ2-4; 7 bases match TRBD1. The ends lost 4 bases at V and 3 bases at J; junction bases unmatched: 4. CDR3 length: 14 amino acids. Germline loops: CDR1 SGHNT, CDR2 YYREEE (reference sequence). The CDR3 nucleotides read TGTGCCAGCAGCAACAGGGGCGGCAAAAACATTCAGTACTTC. Translation gives CASSNRGGKNIQYF.

Only a few counts were recorded for this clone. This sequence joins TRBV18 and TRBJ2-5, with no clear D. The V end was cut by 0 bases, the J end by 5 bases, with 7 bases between. Germline V CDR1 and CDR2: KGHSH, LQKENI. The CDR3 contains 13 residues. The CDR3 region is CASSPPVRETQYF. In DNA, the CDR3 is TGTGCCAGCTCACCACCGGTCAGGGAGACCCAGTACTTC.

The chain uses TRBV5-6 and TRBJ1-2, with unresolved D. The V end lost 0 bases, the J end lost 0 bases, and 12 bases lay between the germline ends. Looked up from germline, CDR1 is SGHDT and CDR2 is YYEEEE. The CDR3 runs 16 residues. Written as DNA, the CDR3 is TGTGCCAGCAGCTTGGTCAACAGCCGTTCTAACTATGGCTACACCTTC. Translating gives CASSLVNSRSNYGYTF. Variable domain in full (rest from reference TRBV5-6 and TRBJ1-2): DAGVTQSPTHLIKTRGQQVTLRCSPKSGHDTVSWYQQALGQGPQFIFQYYEEEERQRGNFPDRFSGHQFPNYSSELNVNALLLGDSALYLCASSLVNSRSNYGYTFGSGTRLTVV.

The chain carries TRBV2 and TRBJ2-7; 8 nucleotides match TRBD1. The length of the CDR3 is 14 residues. V shed 4 bases and J 2 bases; nucleotides not matched to a gene: 4. Germline V gene data show CDR1 as SNHLY and CDR2 as FYNNEI. In DNA form, the CDR3 reads TGTGCCAGCAGTGCGGACAGGGTGACCTACGAGCAGTACTTC. Its protein product is CASSADRVTYEQYF.

This clone was counted a few times. This chain joins TRBV7-6 and TRBJ2-5, with 11 bases lining up with TRBD1. This CDR3 comprises 18 residues. CDR1 and CDR2 from the germline V gene are SGHVS and FNYEAQ. V was pared by 0 bases and J by 3 bases, with 9 bases of the junction left unmatched. CDR3 in amino acids: CASSLASAGQGVEETQYF. The CDR3 DNA follows: TGTGCCAGCAGCTTAGCGAGCGCGGGACAGGGGGTGGAAGAGACCCAGTACTTC. The full variable domain, its missing parts supplied by reference TRBV7-6 and TRBJ2-5, is GAGVSQSPRYKVTKRGQDVALRCDPISGHVSLYWYRQALGQGPEFLTYFNYEAQQDKSGLPNDRFSAERPEGSISTLTIQRTEQRDSAMYRCASSLASAGQGVEETQYFGPGTRLLVL.

The rearrangement uses TRBV19 and TRBJ1-6; TRBD1 agrees at 11 bases. CDR3 size: 14 residues. Germline assignment: CDR1 LNHDA and CDR2 SQIVND (reference sequence). Losses at the gene ends were 6 bases for V and 9 bases for J; bases not matched to a gene: 4. The CDR3 DNA reads TGTGCCAGTAGGGGACAGGGGGACGGTTCACCCCTCCACTTT. Translating gives CASRGQGDGSPLHF. Looking up the rest from reference TRBV19 and TRBJ1-6 gives the full variable domain: DGGITQSPKYLFRKEGQNVTLSCEQNLNHDAMYWYRQDPGQGLRLIYYSQIVNDFQKGDIAEGYSVSREKKESFPLTVTSAQKNPTAFYLCASRGQGDGSPLHFGNGTRLTVT.

In regard to this clone: Other DNA variants within this sample encode the same CDR3. The V call is TRBV5-1, the J call TRBJ1-4; D possibly corresponds to TRBD1 (5 bases). CDR1 and CDR2 (germline): SGHRS, YFSETQ. The CDR3 contains 14 residues. The V end lost 0 bases, the J end lost 8 bases, and 11 bases lay between the germline ends. This CDR3 is CASSLGGLGEKLFF. Here the CDR3 DNA reads TGCGCCAGCAGCTTGGGGGGCTTAGGAGAAAAACTGTTTTTT.

The chain is built from TRBV10-3 and TRBJ1-5, with 8 bases matching TRBD1. Unmatched junction bases numbered 4, after V lost 2 bases and J lost 4 bases. Germline-derived CDR1 and CDR2 are ENHRY and SYGVKD. This CDR3 spans 15 amino acids. The CDR3 sequence: CAISEGQGFNQPQHF. CDR3 nucleotides: TGTGCCATCAGTGAGGGACAGGGATTTAATCAGCCCCAGCATTTT.

This chain uses TRBV5-1 with TRBJ2-1; 8 bases map to TRBD1. CDR1 is SGHRS, CDR2 YFSETQ, per germline. The CDR3 is 18 amino acids. J lost 6 bases, V lost 1 base, and 15 bases had no gene match. The CDR3 DNA reads as TGCGCCAGCAGCTTGAGTAGGACAGGGTTAGGGGGGTTCAATGAGCAGTTCTTC. Protein: CASSLSRTGLGGFNEQFF.

The chain uses TRBV15 and TRBJ2-4; TRBD2 is a possible D gene (5 bases). CDR1 and CDR2 from the germline V gene are LNHNV and YYDKDF (reference sequence). The germline V and J ends were trimmed by 0 bases and 7 bases, with 13 bases remaining between them. CDR3 length: 15 residues. This CDR3 reads CATSRDPGFSNIQYF. The DNA for the CDR3 is TGTGCCACCAGCAGAGATCCGGGGTTTTCGAACATTCAGTACTTC. Full variable domain (missing parts from reference TRBV15 and TRBJ2-4): DAMVIQNPRYQVTQFGKPVTLSCSQTLNHNVMYWYQQKSSQAPKLLFHYYDKDFNNEADTPDNFQSRRPNTSFCFLDIRSPGLGDTAMYLCATSRDPGFSNIQYFGAGTRLSVL.

This clone was counted a few times. The genes are TRBV4-2 and TRBJ2-7, with D possibly matching TRBD2 (6 bases). The germline V and J ends were trimmed by 4 bases and 1 base, with 14 bases remaining between them. This CDR3 spans 15 amino acids. Per germline, CDR1 LGHNA and CDR2 YNFKEQ. CDR3 protein: CASSLGEEGSYEQYF. CDR3 bases: TGTGCCAGCAGCCTCGGGGAGGAGGGTTCCTACGAGCAGTACTTC.

This clone was observed once. The rearrangement uses TRBV19 and TRBJ2-1; D might be TRBD2 (5 bases). The CDR3 totals 13 residues. Trimming pared 10 bases from V and 5 bases from J, leaving 15 bases between. Looked up from germline, CDR1 is LNHDA and CDR2 is SQIVND (reference sequence). CDR3 DNA: TGTGCCACCAAAAGCGGAGAGAACAATGAGCAGTTCTTC. Its translation is CATKSGENNEQFF.

This clone came up a few times. This chain joins TRBV28 and TRBJ1-5; 9 bases line up with TRBD1. J was trimmed by 5 bases and V by 4 bases; bases with no gene match: 6. The germline V gene encodes CDR1 MDHEN and CDR2 SYDVKM. This CDR3 comprises 15 residues. CDR3 region: CASSSTGQGDQPQHF. CDR3 nucleotides: TGTGCCAGCAGTTCAACGGGACAGGGAGATCAGCCCCAGCATTTT.

This clone was observed a few times. This chain links TRBV15 with TRBJ2-7; D uncertain. The CDR3 spans 16 residues. The germline V gene encodes CDR1 LNHNV and CDR2 YYDKDF (reference sequence). Trimming pared 0 bases from V and 0 bases from J, leaving 12 bases between. The CDR3 sequence is CATSRDIRMFSYEQYF. The CDR3 nucleotides read TGTGCCACCAGCAGAGATATCAGGATGTTCTCCTACGAGCAGTACTTC.

Only one count was recorded for this clone. V and J are TRBV5-8 and TRBJ2-3, with 12 nucleotides matching TRBD2. Germline CDR1 is SGHTS and CDR2 is YDEGEE. V gave up 0 bases and J gave up 0 bases; unmatched junction bases: 2. This CDR3 has 17 amino acids. The chain's CDR3 is CASSLGLAGGSTDTQYF. CDR3 in DNA: TGTGCCAGCAGCTTGGGGCTAGCGGGGGGGAGCACAGATACGCAGTATTTT. The full variable domain, its missing parts supplied by reference TRBV5-8 and TRBJ2-3, is EAGVTQSPTHLIKTRGQQATLRCSPISGHTSVYWYQQALGLGLQFLLWYDEGEERNRGNFPPRFSGRQFPNYSSELNVNALELEDSALYLCASSLGLAGGSTDTQYFGPGTRLTVL.

V and J are TRBV18 and TRBJ2-1; 12 bases align to TRBD2. This CDR3 contains 18 residues. V dropped 3 bases and J dropped 3; count of bases not matched to a gene: 9. From germline, CDR1 is KGHSH and CDR2 LQKENI. This chain's CDR3 is CASSPSPGLAGIYNEQFF. The CDR3 region has the DNA TGTGCCAGCTCACCCAGTCCCGGACTAGCGGGAATCTACAATGAGCAGTTCTTC.